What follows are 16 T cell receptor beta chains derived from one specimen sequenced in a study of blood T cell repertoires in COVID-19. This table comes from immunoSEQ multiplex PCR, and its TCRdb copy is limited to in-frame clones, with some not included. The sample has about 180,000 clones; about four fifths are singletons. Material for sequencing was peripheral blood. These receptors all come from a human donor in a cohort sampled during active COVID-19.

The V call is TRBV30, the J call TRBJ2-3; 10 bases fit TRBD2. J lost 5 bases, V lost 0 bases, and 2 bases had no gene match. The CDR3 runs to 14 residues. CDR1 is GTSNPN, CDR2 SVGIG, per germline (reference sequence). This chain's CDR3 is CAWSVRTSGDTQYF. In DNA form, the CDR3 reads TGTGCCTGGAGTGTAAGGACTAGCGGAGATACGCAGTATTTT.

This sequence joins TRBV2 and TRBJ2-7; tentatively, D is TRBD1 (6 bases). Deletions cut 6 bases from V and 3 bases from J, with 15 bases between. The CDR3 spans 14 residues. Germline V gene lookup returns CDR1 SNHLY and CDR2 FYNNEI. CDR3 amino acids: CASRGQVNVYEQYF. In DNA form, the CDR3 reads TGTGCCAGCAGGGGACAAGTCAACGTCTACGAGCAGTACTTC.

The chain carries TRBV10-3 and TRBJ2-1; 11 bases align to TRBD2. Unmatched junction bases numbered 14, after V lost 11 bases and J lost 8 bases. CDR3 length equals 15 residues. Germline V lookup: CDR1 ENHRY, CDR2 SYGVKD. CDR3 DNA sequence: TGTGCCGCCAGAGCCGGTAGCGGGGGGGCTTATGAGCAGTTCTTC. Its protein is CAARAGSGGAYEQFF.

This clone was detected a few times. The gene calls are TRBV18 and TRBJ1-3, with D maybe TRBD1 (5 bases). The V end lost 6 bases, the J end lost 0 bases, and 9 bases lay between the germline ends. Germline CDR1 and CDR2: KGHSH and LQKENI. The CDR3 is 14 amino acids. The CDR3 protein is CASSPTDSGNTIYF. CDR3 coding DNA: TGTGCCAGCTCTCCGACAGACTCTGGAAACACCATATATTTT. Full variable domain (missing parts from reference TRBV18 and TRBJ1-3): NAGVMQNPRHLVRRRGQEARLRCSPMKGHSHVYWYRQLPEEGLKFMVYLQKENIIDESGMPKERFSAEFPKEGPSILRIQQVVRGDSAAYFCASSPTDSGNTIYFGEGSWLTVV.

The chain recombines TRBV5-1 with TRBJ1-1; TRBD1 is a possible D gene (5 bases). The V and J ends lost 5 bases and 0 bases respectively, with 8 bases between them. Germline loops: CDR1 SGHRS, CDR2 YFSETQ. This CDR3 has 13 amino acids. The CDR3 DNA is TGCGCCAGCAGTACAGGACTGAACACTGAAGCTTTCTTT. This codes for CASSTGLNTEAFF.

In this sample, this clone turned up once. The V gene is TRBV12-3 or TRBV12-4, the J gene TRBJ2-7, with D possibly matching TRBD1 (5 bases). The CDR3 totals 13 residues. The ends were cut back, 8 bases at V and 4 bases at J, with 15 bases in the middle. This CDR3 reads CASCPAGKYEQYF. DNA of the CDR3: TGTGCCAGCTGCCCGGCAGGGAAGTACGAGCAGTACTTC.

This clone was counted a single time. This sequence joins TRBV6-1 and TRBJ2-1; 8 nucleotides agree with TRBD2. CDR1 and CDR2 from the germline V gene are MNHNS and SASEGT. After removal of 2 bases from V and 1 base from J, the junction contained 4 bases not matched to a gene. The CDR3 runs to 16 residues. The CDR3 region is CASSEQRGFSYNEQFF. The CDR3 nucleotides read TGTGCCAGCAGTGAACAGCGGGGGTTTTCCTACAATGAGCAGTTCTTC.

CDR3 sequence (DNA): TGTGCCAGCAGCTTGGAAGTGGTAGCGGGGGGCAGGGAGACCCAGTACTTC. Its translation is CASSLEVVAGGRETQYF. V and J are TRBV5-4 and TRBJ2-5; 10 bases line up with TRBD2. V was pared by 0 bases and J by 5 bases, with 10 bases of the junction left unmatched. Germline lookup yields CDR1 SGHNT and CDR2 YYREEE (reference sequence). CDR3 length equals 17 residues.

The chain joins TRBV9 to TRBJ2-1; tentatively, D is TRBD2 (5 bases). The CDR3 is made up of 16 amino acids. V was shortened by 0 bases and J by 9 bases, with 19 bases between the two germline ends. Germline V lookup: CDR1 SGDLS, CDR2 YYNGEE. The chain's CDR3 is CASSVGETPLSGEQFF. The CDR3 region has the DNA TGTGCCAGCAGCGTAGGGGAGACCCCCCTCTCAGGTGAGCAGTTCTTC.

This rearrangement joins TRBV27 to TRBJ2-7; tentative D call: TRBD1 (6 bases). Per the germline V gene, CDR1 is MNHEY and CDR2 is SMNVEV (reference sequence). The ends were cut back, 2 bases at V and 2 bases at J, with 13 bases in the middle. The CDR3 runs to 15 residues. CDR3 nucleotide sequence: TGTGCCAGCAGTTTAGCCGGGACACTGACCTACGAGCAGTACTTC. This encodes CASSLAGTLTYEQYF.

CDR3 sequence reads: CASSVPPGHLSYNEQFF. For the CDR3, the DNA is TGTGCCAGCAGCGTACCTCCGGGACACCTTTCCTACAATGAGCAGTTCTTC. The chain uses TRBV9 and TRBJ2-1; the D gene is possibly TRBD1 (6 bases). The CDR3 consists of 17 residues. The ends were cut back, 1 base at V and 1 base at J, with 15 bases in the middle. CDR1 is SGDLS, CDR2 YYNGEE, per germline.

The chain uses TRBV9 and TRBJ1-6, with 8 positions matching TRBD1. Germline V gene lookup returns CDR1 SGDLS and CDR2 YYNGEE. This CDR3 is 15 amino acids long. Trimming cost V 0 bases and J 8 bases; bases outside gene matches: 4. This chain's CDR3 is CASSVAGGEDSPLHF. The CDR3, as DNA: TGTGCCAGCAGCGTAGCAGGGGGCGAGGATTCACCCCTCCACTTT.

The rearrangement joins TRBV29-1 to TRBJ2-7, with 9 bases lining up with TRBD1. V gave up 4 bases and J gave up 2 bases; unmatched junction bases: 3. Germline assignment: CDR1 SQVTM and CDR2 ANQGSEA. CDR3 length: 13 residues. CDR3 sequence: CSVVGQGTYEQYF. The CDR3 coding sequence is TGCAGCGTTGTCGGACAGGGGACCTACGAGCAGTACTTC.

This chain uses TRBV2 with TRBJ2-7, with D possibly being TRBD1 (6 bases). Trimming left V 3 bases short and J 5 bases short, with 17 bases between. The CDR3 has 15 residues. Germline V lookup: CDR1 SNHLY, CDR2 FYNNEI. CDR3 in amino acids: CASSDEGRGFDEQYF. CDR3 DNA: TGTGCCAGCAGTGACGAAGGCAGGGGATTTGACGAGCAGTACTTC.

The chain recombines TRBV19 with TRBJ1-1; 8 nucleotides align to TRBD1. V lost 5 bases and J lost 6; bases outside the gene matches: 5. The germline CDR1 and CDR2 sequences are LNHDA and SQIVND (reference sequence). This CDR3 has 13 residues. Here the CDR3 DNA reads TGTGCCAGTAGTTCGGACAGGGAACCTGAAGCTTTCTTT. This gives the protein CASSSDREPEAFF.

This chain's CDR3 is CASSRTGRGSGELFF. CDR3 DNA: TGTGCCAGCAGCCGGACAGGTCGCGGTAGTGGGGAGCTGTTTTTT. The chain couples TRBV27 to TRBJ2-2, with 7 bases fitting TRBD1. The CDR3 totals 15 residues. Germline V gives CDR1 MNHEY, CDR2 SMNVEV (reference sequence). Germline trimming cut 6 bases from V and 8 bases from J; bases unmatched to any gene: 12.